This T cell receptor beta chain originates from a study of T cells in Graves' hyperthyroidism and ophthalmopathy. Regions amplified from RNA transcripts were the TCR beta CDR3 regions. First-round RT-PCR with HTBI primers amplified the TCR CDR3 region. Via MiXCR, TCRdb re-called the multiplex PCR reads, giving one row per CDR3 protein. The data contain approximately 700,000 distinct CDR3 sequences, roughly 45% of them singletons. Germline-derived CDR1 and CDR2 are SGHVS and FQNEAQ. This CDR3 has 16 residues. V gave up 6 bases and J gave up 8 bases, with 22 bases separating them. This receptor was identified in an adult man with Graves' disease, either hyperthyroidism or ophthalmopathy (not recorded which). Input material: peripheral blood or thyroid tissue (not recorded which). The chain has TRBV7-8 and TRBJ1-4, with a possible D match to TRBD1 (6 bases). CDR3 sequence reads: CASSPTPRRGGEKLFF. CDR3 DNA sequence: TGTGCCAGCAGTCCAACACCTAGACGAGGGGGAGAAAAACTGTTTTTT.